This is a list of T cell receptor beta chains from one sample in a study of blood T cells in healthy people across ages. Using its own MiXCR run on the 5' RACE reads, TCRdb lists one record per CDR3 protein. The data hold about 970,000 distinct CDR3 sequences, with just over 50% observed a single time. Sequenced: blood. The receptor set was obtained from a woman between 55 and 75 years old in good health. CDR3s leave out the opening cysteine and the closing phenylalanine or tryptophan. A row's size may be missing; if present it is once, few, many or a size class.

>TRBJ2-3|TRBV6-4|-
ASSPAGEVDTQY
>TRBJ2-7|TRBV29-1|-
SAGRGGPPYEQY
>TRBJ1-6|TRBV12-3/TRBV12-4|-
ASRESYNSPLH
>TRBJ2-5|TRBV3-1|-
ASSQFSSARETQY
>TRBJ2-7|TRBV7-9|-
ASSLFSNSYEQY
>TRBJ1-2|TRBV18|few
ASSPDGSYGYT
>-|TRBV12-3/TRBV12-4|-
ASSSGGEGEQY
>TRBJ2-5|TRBV2|few
ASSEAPGLETQY
>TRBJ2-7|TRBV28|-
ASPPAGLAGVGGSYEQY
>TRBJ1-5|TRBV20-1|-
SAKGSVHSNQPQH
>TRBJ1-2|TRBV20-1|-
SAERDSNYGYT
>TRBJ2-5|TRBV28|-
ASSQRTGGEPETQY
>TRBJ2-3|TRBV7-6|-
ASSLMGGRSDTQY
>TRBJ2-1|TRBV2|few
ASGDNEQF
>TRBJ1-6|TRBV28|-
ASSSQGDRAGSPLH
>TRBJ1-2|TRBV27|-
ASSPTRNYGYT
>TRBJ2-1|TRBV5-1|-
ASSLIAEGGNEQF
>TRBJ2-7|TRBV12-3/TRBV12-4|few
ASSPGHFYEQY
>TRBJ2-3|TRBV4-3|-
ASSQGQRGPPEY
>TRBJ1-2|TRBV20-1|few
VHPLANYGYT
>TRBJ2-5|TRBV29-1|-
SVVSGEETQY
>TRBJ2-3|TRBV2|-
ASSPRTGGGDTQY
>TRBJ1-6|TRBV15|-
ATSWNTGNSPLH
>TRBJ1-2|TRBV4-1|few
ASSQGVLTPRTGASDYGYT
>TRBJ2-2|TRBV14|-
ASSQEKGINTGELF
>TRBJ2-5|TRBV4-1|-
ASSQVTSGGRETQY
>TRBJ2-4|TRBV5-6|-
ASSLGDKNIQY
>TRBJ1-1|TRBV12-3/TRBV12-4|once
ASSLAGLRAF
>TRBJ2-5|TRBV14|many
ASSQPANALLETQY
>TRBJ2-5|TRBV7-8|-
ASSLGGTGRETQY
>TRBJ2-3|TRBV2|-
ASRVARGSTDTQY
>TRBJ2-3|TRBV20-1|-
SAGPPNTQY
>TRBJ1-4|TRBV20-1|-
SARDRGRIEKLF
>TRBJ2-7|TRBV10-1|-
ASSGSSLGAEY
>TRBJ2-2|TRBV27|-
ASSLYTHGYTGELF
>TRBJ2-1|TRBV6-1|-
ASSPRRALGGSYNEQF
>TRBJ2-7|TRBV28|few
ASSLSRAPYEQY
>TRBJ2-3|TRBV20-1|-
SATAGITDTQY
>TRBJ1-5|TRBV7-2|-
ASSLERGGIEPQH
>TRBJ2-5|TRBV7-8|-
ASSLVGMIQETQY
>TRBJ1-5|TRBV12-3/TRBV12-4|-
ASSSRRAWYQPQH
>-|TRBV21-1|-
ASSLHPSGGETQY
>TRBJ2-7|TRBV27|-
ASQNRNYEQY
>-|TRBV28|once
ASSEDRGQRETQY
>TRBJ2-7|TRBV12-3/TRBV12-4|-
ASSARGGGEQY
>TRBJ1-5|TRBV18|-
ASSPLGQGDQPQH